The 12 T cell receptor beta chains below come from one sample, sequenced in a study of T cell repertoires in cytomegalovirus infection. Via MiXCR, TCRdb re-called the reads, giving one row per CDR3 protein. The data show fewer than 200,000 distinct CDR3 sequences, around 20% seen once. Sequenced input: PBMCs. The receptors derive from a human donor in good health (CMV status not recorded). Some clones in this sample may be carry-over from other donors' samples.

This clonotype was counted a few times. This sequence joins TRBV15 and TRBJ2-5; D call uncertain. The CDR3 extends over 16 amino acids. V was clipped by 1 base and J by 5 bases, with 17 bases between them. Germline V gene sequence: CDR1 LNHNV, CDR2 YYDKDF (reference sequence). CDR3 in amino acids: CATSRAPSPGRETQYF. The DNA for the CDR3 is TGTGCCACCAGCAGAGCCCCTTCCCCGGGCCGCGAGACCCAGTACTTC.

The sample holds a few counts of this clonotype. The rearrangement joins TRBV12-3 or TRBV12-4 to TRBJ1-1; 8 nucleotides agree with TRBD1. The CDR3 loop spans 14 amino acids. V shed 7 bases and J 5 bases; nucleotides not matched to a gene: 9. The CDR3: CASTLQGANTEAFF. The CDR3 DNA sequence: TGTGCCAGCACTCTCCAGGGGGCTAATACTGAAGCTTTCTTT.

This clonotype showed up just a few times. V usage is TRBV5-6 and J usage is TRBJ1-4; D is ambiguous. The CDR3 contains 13 residues. Between the trimmed V and J ends, which lost 2 bases and 8 bases, there was a span of 10 bases. The germline CDR1 and CDR2 sequences are SGHDT and YYEEEE. The DNA of the CDR3 is TGTGCCAGCAGCTTACGGGCCGCGGAAAAACTGTTTTTT. Translation gives CASSLRAAEKLFF.

This clonotype was counted between two and nine times. V usage is TRBV27 and J usage is TRBJ1-4, with D unclear. V gave up 6 bases and J gave up 0 bases, with 8 bases separating them. This CDR3 is 14 amino acids long. From germline, CDR1 is MNHEY and CDR2 SMNVEV (reference sequence). CDR3 sequence (DNA): TGTGCCAGCAGCAACTTTGCAACTAATGAAAAACTGTTTTTT. Protein product: CASSNFATNEKLFF.

The gene calls are TRBV7-3 and TRBJ2-4; 8 bases are a match to TRBD1. The V and J ends lost 5 bases and 0 bases, in that order; junction bases with no gene match: 9. From germline, CDR1 is SGHTA and CDR2 FQGTGA. The CDR3 covers 17 residues. This CDR3 is CASSPGQGVKAKNIQYF. The DNA for the CDR3 is TGTGCCAGCAGCCCCGGACAGGGAGTTAAAGCCAAAAACATTCAGTACTTC.

This clonotype was detected only a few times. The V gene is TRBV5-5, the J gene TRBJ1-2, with D hard to call. V lost 4 bases and J 4 bases, leaving 14 bases between the germline ends. Germline V gene sequence: CDR1 SGHKS, CDR2 YYEKEE (reference sequence). The CDR3 consists of 14 residues. As DNA, the CDR3 is TGTGCCAGCAGCCGACCGGGTGAGGGCTATGGCTACACCTTC. This translates into CASSRPGEGYGYTF. Full variable domain (outside the CDR3, taken from reference TRBV5-5 and TRBJ1-2): DAGVTQSPTHLIKTRGQQVTLRCSPISGHKSVSWYQQVLGQGPQFIFQYYEKEERGRGNFPDRFSARQFPNYSSELNVNALLLGDSALYLCASSRPGEGYGYTFGSGTRLTVV.

In this sample, this clonotype turned up a few times. The CDR3 here is CSASGGGPREQYF. CDR3 in DNA: TGCAGTGCTAGCGGGGGGGGCCCTCGGGAGCAGTACTTC. The J gene is TRBJ2-7, the V gene TRBV20-1, with 8 bases lining up with TRBD2. CDR1 and CDR2 (germline): DFQATT, SNEGSKA (reference sequence). The CDR3 has 13 residues. V dropped 3 bases and J dropped 7; count of bases not matched to a gene: 8.

The chain has TRBV6-5 and TRBJ2-5, with 7 bases fitting TRBD2. Germline CDR1 is MNHEY and CDR2 is SVGAGI. The V segment lost 4 bases and the J segment 1 base; nucleotides outside the gene matches: 6. This CDR3 is built from 15 residues. The CDR3 DNA is TGTGCCAGCAGTTGGGGCGGGGGACTCCAAGAGACCCAGTACTTC. Its translation: CASSWGGGLQETQYF.

This clonotype was counted ten times or more. The chain joins TRBV2 to TRBJ1-2; 7 nucleotides align to TRBD1. Germline V gives CDR1 SNHLY, CDR2 FYNNEI. The CDR3 has 14 amino acids. Trimming cost V 6 bases and J 8 bases; bases outside gene matches: 12. The DNA of the CDR3 is TGTGCCAGCAGCCAAACGGGACAGCGCATGGGCTACACCTTC. It encodes CASSQTGQRMGYTF. The full variable domain, with the rest looked up from reference TRBV2 and TRBJ1-2, is EPEVTQTPSHQVTQMGQEVILRCVPISNHLYFYWYRQILGQKVEFLVSFYNNEISEKSEIFDDQFSVERPDGSNFTLKIRSTKLEDSAMYFCASSQTGQRMGYTFGSGTRLTVV.

The sample holds many counts of this clonotype. The chain uses TRBV7-2 and TRBJ2-2, with TRBD2 as a possible D gene (5 bases). Germline V gene lookup returns CDR1 SGHTA and CDR2 FQGNSA. V was pared by 5 bases and J by 7 bases, with 17 bases between. CDR3 length: 15 residues. CDR3 nucleotides: TGTGCCAGCAGCCCGACCCGGGATTGGGTCGGGGAGCTGTTTTTT. Amino acids: CASSPTRDWVGELFF.

The rearrangement joins TRBV2 to TRBJ2-5; TRBD1 or TRBD2 may be the D gene (5 bases each). There are 14 residues in the CDR3. Germline CDR1 is SNHLY and CDR2 is FYNNEI. The V gene lost 10 bases and the J gene lost 2 bases, with 17 bases spanning the gap. CDR3 DNA sequence: TGTGCCACCAGATGGGACGTCCATCAAGAGACCCAGTACTTC. Amino acids: CATRWDVHQETQYF.

This chain uses TRBV28 with TRBJ2-7, with D perhaps assigned TRBD1 or TRBD2 (6 bases each). CDR1 and CDR2 (germline): MDHEN, SYDVKM. The CDR3 is 16 residues long. V dropped 4 bases and J dropped 3 bases, with 19 bases sitting between them. The CDR3 protein is CASSSLPGRGGYEQYF. CDR3 sequence (DNA): TGTGCCAGCAGTTCCCTCCCCGGCAGGGGAGGCTACGAGCAGTACTTC.